This T cell receptor beta chain is from a study of OX40 agonist ivuxolimab in advanced cancers. Looking at the study overall: Dose-escalation subjects each had hepatocellular carcinoma, melanoma, renal cell or head and neck cancer. Prior anti-PD-1, anti-PD-L1 or anti-CTLA-4 therapy did not bar entry, and 30% to 40% had some. Study-wide results and caveats: At 0.1 to 3.0 mg/kg, clonal expansion of CD4+ and CD8+ blood T cells had occurred by week 6.

With respect to this clone: Its antigen is unknown.

The repertoire was sequenced with immunoSEQ multiplex PCR; TCRdb's copy has only in-frame clones and lacks some. The table has 75,000 to 100,000 clones, roughly 90% seen once. The CDR3 contains 15 residues. Trimming took off 3 bases at V and 2 bases at J, with 14 bases between the two ends. Germline V gene lookup returns CDR1 SGDLS and CDR2 YYNGEE. The sequences come from CD4+ or CD8+ T cells sorted from blood, collected in a trial of the OX40 agonist ivuxolimab. The sequence was collected from an adult with an advanced solid tumor such as melanoma, head and neck, liver or kidney cancer. The chain joins TRBV9 to TRBJ1-1; D is undetermined. CDR3 DNA sequence: TGTGCCAGCAGCGGCCCGGACTTAATAAACACTGAAGCTTTCTTT. It translates to CASSGPDLINTEAFF.